The present T cell receptor (beta chain) was sequenced within a study of T cell changes during pregnancy in multiple sclerosis. Produced via immunoSEQ multiplex PCR; TCRdb's table is partial and in-frame only. This table has roughly 80,000 clones, approximately 91% appearing once. This clone was detected only once. The trim removed 1 base at V and 6 bases at J, leaving 5 bases unmatched. The CDR3 length is 16 residues. Germline loops: CDR1 LGHNA, CDR2 YSLEER. V is TRBV4-3 and J is TRBJ2-3; 12 bases are a match to TRBD2. The sample consisted of peripheral blood, taken before pregnancy. The source is a female donor with multiple sclerosis, enrolled in a pregnancy study. The CDR3 region has the DNA TGCGCCAGCAGCCAAGGGACTAGCGGGGTCTTTGATACGCAGTATTTT. Amino acids: CASSQGTSGVFDTQYF.